This T cell receptor beta chain was found in a study of neurological immune-mediated disorders. TCRdb used MiXCR to reprocess the 5' RACE reads, holding one entry per CDR3 protein. The profile covers 50,000 or so distinct CDR3 sequences, with over 20% appearing a single time and 20% to 30% taken by the ten largest. V shed 5 bases and J 5 bases; nucleotides not matched to a gene: 8. The CDR3 consists of 14 residues. This sequence joins TRBV12-3 or TRBV12-4 and TRBJ1-1; 7 bases map to TRBD1. The sample consisted of PBMCs. This clonotype originated in a woman in her 70s in good health. The CDR3 nucleotides read TGTGCCAGCAGTGCCCGACAGGGATATACTGAAGCTTTCTTT. This gives the protein CASSARQGYTEAFF.